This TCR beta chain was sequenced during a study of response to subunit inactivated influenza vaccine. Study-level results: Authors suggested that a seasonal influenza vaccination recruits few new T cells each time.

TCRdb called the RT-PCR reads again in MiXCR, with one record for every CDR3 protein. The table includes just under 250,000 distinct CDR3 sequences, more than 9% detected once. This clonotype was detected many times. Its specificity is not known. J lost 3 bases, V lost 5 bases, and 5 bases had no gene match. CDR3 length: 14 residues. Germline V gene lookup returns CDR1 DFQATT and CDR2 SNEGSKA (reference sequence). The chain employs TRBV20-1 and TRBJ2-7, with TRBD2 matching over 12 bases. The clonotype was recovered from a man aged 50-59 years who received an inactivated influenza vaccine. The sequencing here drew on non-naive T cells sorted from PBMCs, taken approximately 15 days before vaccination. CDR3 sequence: CSARLAGAFYEQYF. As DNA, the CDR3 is TGCAGTGCTCGACTAGCGGGAGCCTTCTACGAGCAGTACTTC.